This TCR beta chain was found in a study of sequential checkpoint blockade in melanoma. Treatment: randomized to nivolumab then ipilimumab (arm A) or the reverse (arm B). Repertoires were generated with immunoSEQ multiplex PCR, while TCRdb's copy carries only in-frame clones and drops some. The table lists over 6,500 clones, roughly three fifths of them singletons. CDR1 and CDR2 (germline): SGHTA, FQGNSA. Trimming pared 1 base from V and 6 bases from J, leaving 16 bases between. CDR3 length equals 15 residues. The V gene is TRBV7-2, the J gene TRBJ2-7; D perhaps matches TRBD2 (6 bases). The receptor comes from a human donor with melanoma. The sequencing used CD8+ T cells sorted from blood (inferred from file names), collected from a patient given nivolumab and ipilimumab in sequence. CDR3 protein: CASSLGIGAGSEQYF. In DNA, the CDR3 is TGTGCCAGCAGCTTAGGGATTGGCGCGGGGTCCGAGCAGTACTTC. The full variable domain, in which reference TRBV7-2 and TRBJ2-7 provide the parts outside the CDR3, is GAGVSQSPSNKVTEKGKDVELRCDPISGHTALYWYRQSLGQGLEFLIYFQGNSAPDKSGLPSDRFSAERTGGSVSTLTIQRTQQEDSAVYLCASSLGIGAGSEQYFGPGTRLTVT.